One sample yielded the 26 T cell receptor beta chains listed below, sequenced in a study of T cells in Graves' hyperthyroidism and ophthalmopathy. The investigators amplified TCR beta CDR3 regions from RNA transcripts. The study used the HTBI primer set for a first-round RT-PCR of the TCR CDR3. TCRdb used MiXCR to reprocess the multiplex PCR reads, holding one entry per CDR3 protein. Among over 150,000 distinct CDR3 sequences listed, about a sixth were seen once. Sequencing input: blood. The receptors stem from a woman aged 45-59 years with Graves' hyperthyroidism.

Here the CDR3 DNA reads TGTGCCAGCAGCTCGTTAGCGGGAGTTGGTAATGAGCAGTTCTTC. Protein: CASSSLAGVGNEQFF. V and J are TRBV7-2 and TRBJ2-1; 9 nucleotides align to TRBD2. The germline V gene has CDR1 SGHTA and CDR2 FQGNSA. V shed 4 bases and J 7 bases; nucleotides not matched to a gene: 8. The CDR3 runs 15 residues.

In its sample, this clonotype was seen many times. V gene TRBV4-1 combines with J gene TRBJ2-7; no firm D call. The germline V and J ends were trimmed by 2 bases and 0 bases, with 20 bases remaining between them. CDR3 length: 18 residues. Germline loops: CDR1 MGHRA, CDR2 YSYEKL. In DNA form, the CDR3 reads TGCGCCAGCAGCCAAAAAACCCGACCCCAATCGAGCTCCTACGAGCAGTACTTC. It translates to CASSQKTRPQSSSYEQYF.

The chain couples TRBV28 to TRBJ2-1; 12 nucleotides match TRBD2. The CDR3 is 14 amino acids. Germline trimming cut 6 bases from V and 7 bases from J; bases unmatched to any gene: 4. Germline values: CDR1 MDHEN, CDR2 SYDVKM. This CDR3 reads CASRLAGGNNEQFF. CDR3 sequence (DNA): TGTGCCAGCAGGCTAGCGGGAGGGAATAATGAGCAGTTCTTC.

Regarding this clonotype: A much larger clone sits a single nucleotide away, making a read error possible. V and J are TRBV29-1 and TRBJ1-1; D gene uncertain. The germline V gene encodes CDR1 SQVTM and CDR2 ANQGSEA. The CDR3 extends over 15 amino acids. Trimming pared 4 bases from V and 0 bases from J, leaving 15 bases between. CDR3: CSVVPGLNMNTEAFF. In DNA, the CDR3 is TGCAGCGTTGTTCCTGGGCTGAACATGAACACTGAAGCTTTCTTT. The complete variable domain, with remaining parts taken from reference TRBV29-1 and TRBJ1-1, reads SAVISQKPSRDICQRGTSLTIQCQVDSQVTMMFWYRQQPGQSLTLIATANQGSEATYESGFVIDKFPISRPNLTFSTLTVSNMSPEDSSIYLCSVVPGLNMNTEAFFGQGTRLTVV.

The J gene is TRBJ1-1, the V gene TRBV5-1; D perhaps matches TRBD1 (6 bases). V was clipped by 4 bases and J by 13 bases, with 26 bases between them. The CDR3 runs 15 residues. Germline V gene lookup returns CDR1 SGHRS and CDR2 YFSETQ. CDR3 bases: TGCGCCAGCAGCCCGACCCACCGGGACACTCCCCTGGGTTTCTTT. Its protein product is CASSPTHRDTPLGFF.

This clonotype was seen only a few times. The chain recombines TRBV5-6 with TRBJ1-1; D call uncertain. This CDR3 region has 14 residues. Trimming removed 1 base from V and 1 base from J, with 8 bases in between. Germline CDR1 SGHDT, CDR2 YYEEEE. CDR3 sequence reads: CASSLQSGNTEAFF. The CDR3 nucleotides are TGTGCCAGCAGCTTGCAATCAGGGAACACTGAAGCTTTCTTT.

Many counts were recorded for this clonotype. The DNA of the CDR3 is TGTGCCAGCCACCCAAAGTTGGGGCAAGGCACAGATACGCAGTATTTT. This translates into CASHPKLGQGTDTQYF. V usage is TRBV28 and J usage is TRBJ2-3, with a weak D call TRBD1 (5 bases). V gave up 8 bases and J gave up 1 base, with 19 bases separating them. The CDR3 is made up of 16 amino acids. The germline V gene has CDR1 MDHEN and CDR2 SYDVKM.

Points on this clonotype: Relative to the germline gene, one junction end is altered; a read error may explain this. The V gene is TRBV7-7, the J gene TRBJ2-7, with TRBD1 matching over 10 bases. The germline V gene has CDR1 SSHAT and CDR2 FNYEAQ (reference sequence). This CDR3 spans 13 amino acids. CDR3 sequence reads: CASSSDRGGEQYF. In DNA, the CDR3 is TGTGCTAGCAGCTCGGACAGGGGGGGGGAGCAGTACTTC.

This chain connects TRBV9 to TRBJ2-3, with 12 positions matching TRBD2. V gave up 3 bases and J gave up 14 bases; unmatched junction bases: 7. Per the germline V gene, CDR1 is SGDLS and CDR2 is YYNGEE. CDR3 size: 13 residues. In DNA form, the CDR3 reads TGTGCCAGCAGCGACGGACTAGCGGGATCTGGGTATTTT. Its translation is CASSDGLAGSGYF.

DNA for the CDR3: TGTGCCAGCAGTTTTATACAACTAGCGGGAGTCCACGAGCAGTACTTC. The encoded protein is CASSFIQLAGVHEQYF. This chain connects TRBV12-3 or TRBV12-4 to TRBJ2-7, with 11 bases matching TRBD2. V trimming: 3 bases; J trimming: 5 bases; junction bases outside the gene matches: 9. This CDR3 contains 16 residues.

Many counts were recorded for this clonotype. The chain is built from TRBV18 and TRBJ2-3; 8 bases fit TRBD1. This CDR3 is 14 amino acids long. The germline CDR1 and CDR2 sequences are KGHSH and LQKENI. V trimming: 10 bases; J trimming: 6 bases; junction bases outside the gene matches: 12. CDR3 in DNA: TGTGCCATCCGGATCGGGAGACAGGGGGATACGCAGTATTTT. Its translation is CAIRIGRQGDTQYF.

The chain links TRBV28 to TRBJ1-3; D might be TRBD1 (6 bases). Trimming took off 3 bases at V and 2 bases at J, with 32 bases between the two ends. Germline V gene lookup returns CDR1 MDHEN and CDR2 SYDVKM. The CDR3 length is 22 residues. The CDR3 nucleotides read TGTGCCAGCAGTTTTTTTGGAACAAAAACAGGGCCGTCGGGTTTGCCTGGAAACACCATATATTTT. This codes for CASSFFGTKTGPSGLPGNTIYF. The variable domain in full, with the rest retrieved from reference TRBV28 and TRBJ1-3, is DVKVTQSSRYLVKRTGEKVFLECVQDMDHENMFWYRQDPGLGLRLIYFSYDVKMKEKGDIPEGYSVSREKKERFSLILESASTNQTSMYLCASSFFGTKTGPSGLPGNTIYFGEGSWLTVV.

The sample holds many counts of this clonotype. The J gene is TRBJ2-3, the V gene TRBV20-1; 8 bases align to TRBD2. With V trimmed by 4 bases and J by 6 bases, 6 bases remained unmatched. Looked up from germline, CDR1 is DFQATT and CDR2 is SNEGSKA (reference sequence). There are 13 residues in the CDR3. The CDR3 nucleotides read TGCAGTGCTACAGCGGGAGCGGATGATACGCAGTATTTT. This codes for CSATAGADDTQYF.

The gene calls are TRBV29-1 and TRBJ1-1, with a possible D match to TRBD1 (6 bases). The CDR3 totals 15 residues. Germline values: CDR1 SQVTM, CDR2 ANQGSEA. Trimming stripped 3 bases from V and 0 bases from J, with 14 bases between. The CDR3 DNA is TGCAGCGTTGATGAGGGGGTTTTGGTGAACACTGAAGCTTTCTTT. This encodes CSVDEGVLVNTEAFF.

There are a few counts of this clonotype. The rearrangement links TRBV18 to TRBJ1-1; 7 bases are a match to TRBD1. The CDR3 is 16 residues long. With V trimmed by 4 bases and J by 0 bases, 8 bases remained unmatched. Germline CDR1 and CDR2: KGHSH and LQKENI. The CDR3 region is CASSQLQGRMNTEAFF. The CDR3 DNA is TGTGCCAGCTCACAACTACAGGGGCGGATGAACACTGAAGCTTTCTTT. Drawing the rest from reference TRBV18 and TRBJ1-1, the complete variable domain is NAGVMQNPRHLVRRRGQEARLRCSPMKGHSHVYWYRQLPEEGLKFMVYLQKENIIDESGMPKERFSAEFPKEGPSILRIQQVVRGDSAAYFCASSQLQGRMNTEAFFGQGTRLTVV.

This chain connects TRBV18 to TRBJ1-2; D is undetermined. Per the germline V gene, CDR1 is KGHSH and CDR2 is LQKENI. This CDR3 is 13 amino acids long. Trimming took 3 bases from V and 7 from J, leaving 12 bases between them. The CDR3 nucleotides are TGTGCCAGCTCACCCTTACCGAAGGGTGGCTACACCTTC. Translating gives CASSPLPKGGYTF. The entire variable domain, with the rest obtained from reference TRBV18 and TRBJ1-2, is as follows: NAGVMQNPRHLVRRRGQEARLRCSPMKGHSHVYWYRQLPEEGLKFMVYLQKENIIDESGMPKERFSAEFPKEGPSILRIQQVVRGDSAAYFCASSPLPKGGYTFGSGTRLTVV.

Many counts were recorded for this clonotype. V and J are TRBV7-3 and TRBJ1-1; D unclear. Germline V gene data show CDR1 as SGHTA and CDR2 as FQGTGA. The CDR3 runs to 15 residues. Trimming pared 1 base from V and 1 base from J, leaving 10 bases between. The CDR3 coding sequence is TGTGCCAGCAGCTTAAGCGGCAGCTCGAACACTGAAGCTTTCTTT. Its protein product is CASSLSGSSNTEAFF.

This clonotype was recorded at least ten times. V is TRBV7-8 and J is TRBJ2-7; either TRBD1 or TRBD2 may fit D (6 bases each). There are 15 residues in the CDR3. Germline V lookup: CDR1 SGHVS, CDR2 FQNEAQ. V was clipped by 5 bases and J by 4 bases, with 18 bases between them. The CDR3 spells CASSPGSGGLYEQYF. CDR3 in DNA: TGTGCCAGCAGCCCAGGGTCCGGGGGCCTATACGAGCAGTACTTC.

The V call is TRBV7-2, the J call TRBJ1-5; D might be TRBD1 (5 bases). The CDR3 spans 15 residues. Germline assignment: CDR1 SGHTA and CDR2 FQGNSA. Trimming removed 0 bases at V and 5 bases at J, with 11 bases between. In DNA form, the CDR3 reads TGTGCCAGCAGCTTAGCGCCGTTCAGGGATCAGCCCCAGCATTTT. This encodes CASSLAPFRDQPQHF. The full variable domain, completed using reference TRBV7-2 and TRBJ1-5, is GAGVSQSPSNKVTEKGKDVELRCDPISGHTALYWYRQSLGQGLEFLIYFQGNSAPDKSGLPSDRFSAERTGGSVSTLTIQRTQQEDSAVYLCASSLAPFRDQPQHFGDGTRLSIL.

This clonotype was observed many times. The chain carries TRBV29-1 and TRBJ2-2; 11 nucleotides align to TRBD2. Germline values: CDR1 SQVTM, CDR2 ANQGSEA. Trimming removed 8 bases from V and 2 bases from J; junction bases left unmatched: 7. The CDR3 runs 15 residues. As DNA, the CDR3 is TGCAGCACCCGCACTAGCGGGAGAAACACCGGGGAGCTGTTTTTT. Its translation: CSTRTSGRNTGELFF.

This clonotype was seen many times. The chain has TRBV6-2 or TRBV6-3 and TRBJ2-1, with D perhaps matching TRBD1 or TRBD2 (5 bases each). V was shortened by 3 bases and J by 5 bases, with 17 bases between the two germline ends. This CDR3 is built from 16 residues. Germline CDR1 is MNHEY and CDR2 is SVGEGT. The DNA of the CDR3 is TGTGCCAGCAGTTATGGTGGGGCAGGGAGAGACAATGAGCAGTTCTTC. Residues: CASSYGGAGRDNEQFF.

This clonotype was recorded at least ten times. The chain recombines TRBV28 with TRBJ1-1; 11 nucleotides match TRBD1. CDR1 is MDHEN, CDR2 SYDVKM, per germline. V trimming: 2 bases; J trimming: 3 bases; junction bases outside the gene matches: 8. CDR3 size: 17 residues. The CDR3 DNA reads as TGTGCCAGCAGTTTAATGGGACAGGGGGTAGGGTACACTGAAGCTTTCTTT. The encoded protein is CASSLMGQGVGYTEAFF.

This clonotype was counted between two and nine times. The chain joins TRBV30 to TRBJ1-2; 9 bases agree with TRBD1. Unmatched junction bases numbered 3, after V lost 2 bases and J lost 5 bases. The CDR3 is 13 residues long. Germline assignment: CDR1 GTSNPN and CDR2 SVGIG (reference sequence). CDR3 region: CAWSPDRGYGYTF. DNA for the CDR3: TGTGCCTGGAGTCCGGACAGGGGTTATGGCTACACCTTC.

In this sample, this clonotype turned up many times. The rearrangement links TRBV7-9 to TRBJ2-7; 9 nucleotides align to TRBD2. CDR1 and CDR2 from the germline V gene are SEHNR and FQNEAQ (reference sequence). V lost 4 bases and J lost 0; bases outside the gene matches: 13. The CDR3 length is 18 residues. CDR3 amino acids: CASSSIPRLAVHSYEQYF. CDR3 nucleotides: TGTGCCAGCAGCTCGATACCACGACTAGCGGTCCACTCCTACGAGCAGTACTTC.

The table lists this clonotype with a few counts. The CDR3 sequence is CASSSRDRALEAFF. The CDR3, as DNA: TGTGCCAGCAGCAGCCGGGACAGGGCCCTTGAAGCTTTCTTT. The V gene is TRBV7-9, the J gene TRBJ1-1; 9 positions match TRBD1. Trimming cost V 5 bases and J 7 bases; bases outside gene matches: 8. CDR1 SEHNR and CDR2 FQNEAQ come from the germline V gene (reference sequence). CDR3 length: 14 amino acids. The full variable domain, its missing parts supplied by reference TRBV7-9 and TRBJ1-1, is DTGVSQNPRHKITKRGQNVTFRCDPISEHNRLYWYRQTLGQGPEFLTYFQNEAQLEKSRLLSDRFSAERPKGSFSTLEIQRTEQGDSAMYLCASSSRDRALEAFFGQGTRLTVV.

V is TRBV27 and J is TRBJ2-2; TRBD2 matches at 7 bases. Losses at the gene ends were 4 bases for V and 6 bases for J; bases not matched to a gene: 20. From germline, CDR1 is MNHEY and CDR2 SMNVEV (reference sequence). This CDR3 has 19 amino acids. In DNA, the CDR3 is TGTGCCAGCAGTTCATATATCCCACGGCCGGGAGGTCGCCCCGGGGAGCTGTTTTTT. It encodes CASSSYIPRPGGRPGELFF.